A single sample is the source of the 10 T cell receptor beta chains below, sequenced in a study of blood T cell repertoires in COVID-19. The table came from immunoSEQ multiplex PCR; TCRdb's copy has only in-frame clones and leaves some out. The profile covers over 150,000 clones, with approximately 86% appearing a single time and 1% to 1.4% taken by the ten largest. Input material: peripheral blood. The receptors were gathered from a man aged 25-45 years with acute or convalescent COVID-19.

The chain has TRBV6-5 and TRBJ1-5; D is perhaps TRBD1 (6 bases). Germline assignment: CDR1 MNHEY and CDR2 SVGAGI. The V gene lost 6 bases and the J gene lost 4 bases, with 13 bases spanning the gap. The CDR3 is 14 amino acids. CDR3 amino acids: CASSPHRDNQPQHF. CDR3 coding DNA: TGTGCCAGCAGCCCCCACAGGGATAATCAGCCCCAGCATTTT.

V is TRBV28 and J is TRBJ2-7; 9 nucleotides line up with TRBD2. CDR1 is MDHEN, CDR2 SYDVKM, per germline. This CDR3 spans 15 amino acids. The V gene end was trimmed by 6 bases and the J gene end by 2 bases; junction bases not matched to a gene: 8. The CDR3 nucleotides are TGTGCCAGCAGCCCCGAACTAGCGGGTACCTACGAGCAGTACTTC. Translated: CASSPELAGTYEQYF.

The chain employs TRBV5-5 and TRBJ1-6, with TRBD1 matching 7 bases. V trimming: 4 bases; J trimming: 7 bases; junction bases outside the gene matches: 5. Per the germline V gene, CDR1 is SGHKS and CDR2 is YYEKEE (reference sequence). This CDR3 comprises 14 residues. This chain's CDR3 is CASSRTGSNSPLHF. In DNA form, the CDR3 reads TGTGCCAGCAGCCGGACAGGCTCCAATTCACCCCTCCACTTT.

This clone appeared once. DNA of the CDR3: TGTGCCAGTAGTAAGGGACAGGGGGCAAACACTGAAGCTTTCTTT. Translation gives CASSKGQGANTEAFF. J is TRBJ1-1 and V is TRBV19; 12 bases are shared with TRBD1. Germline CDR1 is LNHDA and CDR2 is SQIVND (reference sequence). The CDR3 extends over 15 amino acids. After removal of 4 bases from V and 2 bases from J, the junction contained 2 bases not matched to a gene.

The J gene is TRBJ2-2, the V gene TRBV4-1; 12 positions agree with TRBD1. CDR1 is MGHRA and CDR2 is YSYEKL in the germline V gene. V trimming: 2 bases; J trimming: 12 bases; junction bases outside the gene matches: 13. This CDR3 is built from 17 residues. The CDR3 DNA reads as TGCGCCAGCAGCCAAACTAAGGGACAGGGGGCGATTTGGAAGCTGTTTTTT. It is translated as CASSQTKGQGAIWKLFF.

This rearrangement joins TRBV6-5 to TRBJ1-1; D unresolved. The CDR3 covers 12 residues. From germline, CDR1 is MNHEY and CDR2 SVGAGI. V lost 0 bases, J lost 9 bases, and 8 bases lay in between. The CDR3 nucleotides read TGTGCCAGCAGTTACTCGGGCAGCAAAGCTTTCTTT. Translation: CASSYSGSKAFF.

CDR3 protein: CASSMSFGGEQFF. The CDR3 bases are TGTGCCAGTAGTATGAGCTTCGGCGGAGAGCAGTTCTTC. The chain couples TRBV19 to TRBJ2-1, with D uncertain. CDR1 and CDR2 (germline): LNHDA, SQIVND (reference sequence). V shed 3 bases and J shed 10 bases, with 13 bases lying between them. CDR3 size: 13 residues.

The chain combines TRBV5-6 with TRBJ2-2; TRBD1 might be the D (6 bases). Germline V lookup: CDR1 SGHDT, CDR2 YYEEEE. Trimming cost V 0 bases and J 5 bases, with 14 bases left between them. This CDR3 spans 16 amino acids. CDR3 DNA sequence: TGTGCCAGCAGCTTGGTAAATAGGGGGAAGACCGGGGAGCTGTTTTTT. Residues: CASSLVNRGKTGELFF.

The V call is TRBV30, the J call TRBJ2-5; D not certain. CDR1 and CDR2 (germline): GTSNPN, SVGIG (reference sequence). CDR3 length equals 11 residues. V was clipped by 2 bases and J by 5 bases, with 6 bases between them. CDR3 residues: CAWSQLETQYF. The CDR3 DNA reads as TGTGCCTGGAGTCAATTGGAGACCCAGTACTTC. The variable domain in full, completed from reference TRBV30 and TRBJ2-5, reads SQTIHQWPATLVQPVGSPLSLECTVEGTSNPNLYWYRQAAGRGLQLLFYSVGIGQISSEVPQNLSASRPQDRQFILSSKKLLLSDSGFYLCAWSQLETQYFGPGTRLLVL.

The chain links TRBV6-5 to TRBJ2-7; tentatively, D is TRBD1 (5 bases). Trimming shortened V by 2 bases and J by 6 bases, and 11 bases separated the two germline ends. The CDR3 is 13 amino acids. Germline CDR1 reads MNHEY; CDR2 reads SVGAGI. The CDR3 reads CASSYARGREQYF. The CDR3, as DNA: TGTGCCAGCAGTTACGCAAGGGGTCGCGAGCAGTACTTC.